This T cell receptor beta chain was recovered during a study of blood T cell repertoires in COVID-19 (dated by TCRdb to the early 2020s). Context from the whole study: Samples covering the acute and convalescent phases of COVID-19 were provided by collaborators in the United States, Italy and Spain. Samples were obtained from the ongoing ImmuneRACE study (first 160 participants) and from about 1,300 subjects provided by 6 global collaborators. The dataset comprised deeply sampled blood TCRbeta repertoires from subjects exposed to, actively infected with, or recovered from COVID-19. The material from the prospective study consisted of cDNA or gDNA derived from T cells, B-cell-depleted T cells, or PBMCs. A freely available public database, intended as a resource for researchers studying the immune response to SARS-CoV-2, is where the repertoires were released. Where available, HLA class I and class II types were taken from metadata supplied by the sample provider and were not determined by assay-based typing. Nearly every sample came with metadata listing a de-identified subject ID, COVID-19 status, age in years and sex.

What the work shows at the level of the full study, not this receptor alone: The quantity of clinical and demographic metadata differed by source and by participant and was supplied without curation.

A distance of 19 bases separates the germline ends of V and J, which lose 6 bases and 2 bases respectively. The CDR3 spans 16 residues, from the cysteine through the phenylalanine. Kept here is only the CDR3 DNA, which spans 48 bases and is read in frame from base 1. CDR1 and CDR2 were assigned from the germline V gene as ENHRY and SYGVKD. The immunoSEQ Assay, a bias-controlled multiplex PCR, was used to amplify TCRbeta CDR3 regions from genomic DNA. The original methods were these. Nucleated cell counts per sample were estimated from amplification of reference gene primers within the assay. To quantify the absolute abundance of each unique TCRbeta CDR3 rearrangement, sequence reads were collapsed and filtered. Productive Simpson clonality was computed per sample as the square root of Simpson's diversity index over productive rearrangements. This is the immuneACCESS table as TCRdb keeps it, with only in-frame sequences that have V and J called. A part of the clones is gone; compared with another copy, unresolved V genes explain less than half, and the rest is unexplained. For V, J and clone size, that table is used; D and trimming come from the DNA. Present in this sample are 50,000 to 55,000 clones, 80% to 90% of which were seen just once. The top ten clonotypes cover around 15% of the sample.

Collaborating institutions collected whole blood in K2EDTA tubes following their own protocols. For TCRbeta analysis, collaborators shipped samples in one of three forms: frozen whole blood, isolated PBMCs, or DNA extracted from either of those sample types. This clone has just one count. It lacks a known antigen. Base qualities are not recorded, but no much larger clone differs from it by a single base. The source material was peripheral blood. The receptor chain draws on TRBV10-3 and TRBJ1-2; a tentative D match to TRBD1 spans 6 bases. This TCR was sampled from a man aged 65-85 years with acute or convalescent COVID-19. The nucleotides read TGTGCCATCAGCGATTTGACCACGGACAGCAACTATGGCTACACCTTC. Its coded protein is CAISDLTTDSNYGYTF.